Sequencing of this T cell receptor (beta chain) was carried out in a study of shared clonotypes between healthy human individuals. The study's findings and limits: Though the depth was large, rarefaction showed that sorted-subset sequencing was incomplete.

Genomic DNA per cell subset filled all wells of several immunoSEQ plates. In replicate PCRs of sorted subsets, approximately 210 ng DNA, tens of thousands of T cell genomes, was used. Measured with immunoSEQ multiplex PCR; TCRdb has only the in-frame clones, and not every one. The data hold around 2,100,000 clones, with roughly 94% observed a single time. CDR3 length equals 13 residues. Trimming stripped 6 bases from V and 2 bases from J, with 8 bases between. Germline V gives CDR1 SNHLY, CDR2 FYNNEI. A note on this clone: As yet, its antigen is unknown.

Selected positively for CCR7 and CD45RO-negative, naive CD8 cells excluded terminally differentiated effector memory CD45RA+ cells. The sample comprised naive CD8+ T cells sorted from blood. The receptor was isolated from a young man in good health. V is TRBV2 and J is TRBJ2-1; TRBD2 might be the D (5 bases). In DNA form, the CDR3 reads TGTGCCAGCAGGGGGAGTACCTACAATGAGCAGTTCTTC. Translation gives CASRGSTYNEQFF.